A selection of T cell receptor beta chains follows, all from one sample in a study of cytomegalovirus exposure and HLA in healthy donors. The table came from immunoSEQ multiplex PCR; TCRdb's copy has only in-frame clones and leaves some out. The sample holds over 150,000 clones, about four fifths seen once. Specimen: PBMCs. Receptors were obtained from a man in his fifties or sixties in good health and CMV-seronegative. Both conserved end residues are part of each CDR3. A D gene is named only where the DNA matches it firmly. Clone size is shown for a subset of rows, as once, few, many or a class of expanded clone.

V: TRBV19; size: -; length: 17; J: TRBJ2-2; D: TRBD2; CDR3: CASSSRLAGALSGELFF; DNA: TGTGCCAGTAGTTCACGACTAGCGGGGGCCCTTTCCGGGGAGCTGTTTTTT
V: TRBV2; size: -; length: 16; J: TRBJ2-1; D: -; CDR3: CASSDIGAGANNEQFF; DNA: TGTGCCAGCAGTGATATTGGGGCAGGGGCTAACAATGAGCAGTTCTTC
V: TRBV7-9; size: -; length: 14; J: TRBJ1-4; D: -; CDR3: CASSLVRRREKLFF; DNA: TGTGCCAGCAGCTTAGTAAGGAGAAGAGAAAAACTGTTTTTT
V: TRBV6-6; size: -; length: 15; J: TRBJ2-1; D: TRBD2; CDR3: CASSLMASGNNEQFF; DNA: TGTGCCAGCAGTTTAATGGCTAGCGGAAACAATGAGCAGTTCTTC
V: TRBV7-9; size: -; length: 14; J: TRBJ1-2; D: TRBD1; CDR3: CASSPGQGNYGYTF; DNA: TGTGCCAGCAGCCCTGGACAGGGCAACTATGGCTACACCTTC
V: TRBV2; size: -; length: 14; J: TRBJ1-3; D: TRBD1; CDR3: CASMGQPSGNTIYF; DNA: TGTGCCTCCATGGGACAGCCCTCTGGAAACACCATATATTTT
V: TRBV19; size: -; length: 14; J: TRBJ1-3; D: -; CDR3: CATSNTISGNTIYF; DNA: TGTGCCACCTCCAACACTATCTCTGGAAACACCATATATTTT
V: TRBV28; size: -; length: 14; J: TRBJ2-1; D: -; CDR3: CASSQAETYNEQFF; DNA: TGTGCCAGCAGCCAAGCGGAGACATACAATGAGCAGTTCTTC
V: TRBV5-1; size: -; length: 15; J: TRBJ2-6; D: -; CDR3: CASSLRGSGANVLTF; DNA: TGCGCCAGCAGCTTGAGGGGCTCTGGGGCCAACGTCCTGACTTTC
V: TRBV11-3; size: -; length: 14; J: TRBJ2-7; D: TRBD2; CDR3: CASSPRRTSNEQYF; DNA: TGTGCCAGCAGCCCTAGGAGGACTAGCAACGAGCAGTACTTC
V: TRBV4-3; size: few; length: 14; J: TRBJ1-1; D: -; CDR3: CASSQRTANTEAFF; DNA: TGCGCCAGCAGCCAGAGGACAGCCAACACTGAAGCTTTCTTT
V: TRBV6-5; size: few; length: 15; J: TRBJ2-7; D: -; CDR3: CASRPEAHRSYEQYF; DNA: TGTGCCAGCAGGCCGGAGGCCCATCGCTCCTACGAGCAGTACTTC
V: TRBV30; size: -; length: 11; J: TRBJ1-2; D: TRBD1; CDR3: CALGQDYGYTF; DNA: TGTGCCCTTGGACAGGACTATGGCTACACCTTC
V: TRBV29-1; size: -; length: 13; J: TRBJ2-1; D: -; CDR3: CSVEHRTGMKQFF; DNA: TGCAGCGTTGAACACCGGACGGGGATGAAGCAGTTCTTC
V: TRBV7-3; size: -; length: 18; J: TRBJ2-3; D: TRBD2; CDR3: CASSPWGGLPSSTDTQYF; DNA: TGTGCCAGCAGCCCATGGGGGGGACTCCCATCTAGCACAGATACGCAGTATTTT
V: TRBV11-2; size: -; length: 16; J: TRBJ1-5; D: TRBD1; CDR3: CASSPGRDRLDQPQHF; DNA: TGTGCCAGCAGCCCCGGGAGGGACAGACTAGATCAGCCCCAGCATTTT
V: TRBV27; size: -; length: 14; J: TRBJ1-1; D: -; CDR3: CASSLSTGLAEAFF; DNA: TGTGCCAGCAGTTTATCAACAGGGTTGGCTGAAGCTTTCTTT
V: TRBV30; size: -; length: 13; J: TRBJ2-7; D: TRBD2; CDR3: CAWRAPGGFEQYF; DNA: TGTGCCTGGAGGGCCCCGGGGGGGTTCGAGCAGTACTTC
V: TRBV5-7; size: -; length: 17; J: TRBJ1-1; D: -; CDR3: CASSSLTPGRRSAEAFF; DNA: TGTGCCAGCAGCTCCCTTACTCCCGGTCGTCGAAGCGCTGAAGCTTTCTTT
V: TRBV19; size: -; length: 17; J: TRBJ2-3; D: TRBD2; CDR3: CASRRTSGRAGTDTQYF; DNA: TGTGCCAGTCGAAGGACTAGCGGGAGGGCCGGGACAGATACGCAGTATTTT
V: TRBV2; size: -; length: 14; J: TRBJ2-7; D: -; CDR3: CASSDFFGGSEQYF; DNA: TGTGCCAGCAGTGATTTTTTTGGTGGCAGCGAGCAGTACTTC
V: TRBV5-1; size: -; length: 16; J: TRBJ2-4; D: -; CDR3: CASSLSSGSNKNIQYF; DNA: TGCGCCAGCAGCTTGTCCTCAGGATCCAACAAAAACATTCAGTACTTC
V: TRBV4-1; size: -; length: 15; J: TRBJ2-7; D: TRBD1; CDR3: CASSHGQGAKYEQYF; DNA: TGCGCCAGCAGCCACGGACAGGGAGCGAAGTACGAGCAGTACTTC
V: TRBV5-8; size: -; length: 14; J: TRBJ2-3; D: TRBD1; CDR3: CASSQYRQGDTQYF; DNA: TGTGCCAGCAGCCAGTATCGACAGGGCGATACGCAGTATTTT
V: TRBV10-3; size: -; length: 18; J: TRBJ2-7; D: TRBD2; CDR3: CAISAGLSWGGYGDEQYF; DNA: TGTGCCATCAGTGCGGGTTTATCTTGGGGGGGGTATGGGGACGAGCAGTACTTC
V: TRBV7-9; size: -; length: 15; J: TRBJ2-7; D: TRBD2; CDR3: CSSSATSGGADEQYF; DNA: TGTTCCAGCAGCGCCACTAGCGGGGGGGCAGATGAGCAGTACTTC
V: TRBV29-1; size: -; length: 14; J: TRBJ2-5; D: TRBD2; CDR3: CSVGLAGGRETQYF; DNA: TGCAGCGTGGGACTAGCGGGGGGCCGGGAGACCCAGTACTTC
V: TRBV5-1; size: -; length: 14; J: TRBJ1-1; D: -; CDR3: CASSLGAANTEAFF; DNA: TGCGCCAGCAGCTTGGGGGCAGCGAACACTGAAGCTTTCTTT
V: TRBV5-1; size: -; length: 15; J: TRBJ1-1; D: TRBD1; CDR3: CASSFTTGMNTEAFF; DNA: TGCGCCAGCAGCTTTACGACAGGGATGAACACTGAAGCTTTCTTT